What follows describes a single T cell receptor beta chain. This clonotype appeared a single time. It lacks a known antigen. No qualities accompany the bases; no much larger clone lies one base away. The data stem from a study of post-analysis software for immune sequencing data (dated by TCRdb to about 2015). Study-wide context: Recorded disease courses included relapsing-remitting, secondary progressive and progressive-relapsing multiple sclerosis, with some patients lacking subtype annotation. The multiple sclerosis patient repertoires were compared with ten to eleven previously published healthy control repertoires from donors aged roughly 6 to 27 years. A subset of samples was prepared in parallel using single-end sample barcoding, then pooled and co-amplified after Illumina adapter ligation. Broader findings and caveats from the paper: Significantly higher frequencies in patients than in controls were found for a few TRBV segments, including TRBV5-6, TRBV5-1 and TRBV20-1. When samples were clustered directly using the F measure, samples prepared in the same batch co-clustered strongly, which prompted a batch-effect correction. Compared with controls, multiple sclerosis patients had significantly lower normalized Chao1 diversity, a finding suggesting substantial peripheral T-cell clonal expansion. The control group was slightly older than the multiple sclerosis patient group.

Library generation was performed with PCR. Sequencing was performed on an Illumina HiSeq 2500. Unique molecular identifiers were incorporated into TCR beta cDNA libraries to reduce PCR and sequencing biases. Approximately 500,000 cDNA molecules were obtained per 1 to 10 million input T cells, so each molecule approximated one T cell. Patient libraries were prepared and sequenced with the same protocol used for the earlier healthy control dataset. Samples belonging to the same batch were prepared together, multiplexed and sequenced on a shared HiSeq lane. Per the source publication's procedure: Raw barcoded reads were processed with MIGEC, and single-read molecular identifier groups were discarded before consensus assembly and CDR3 extraction. Clonotype tables were post-analysed with VDJtools, normalizing diversity by down-sampling all datasets to the smallest sample size. To correct batch-related cross-sample contamination, repertoire overlap clustering matched CDR3 amino acid sequences but not nucleotide sequences. Clones were called with MiXCR by TCRdb after fastp trimmed the public reads at Q25, and only in-frame beta chains were retained. Rows are unified per CDR3 protein, each entry keeping the most common DNA and genes. TCRdb, not the original authors, processed these V and J calls. The sample data list about 770,000 distinct CDR3 sequences, and 40% to 55% of these were observed just once. The ten largest make up approximately 4.4% of the sample.

Ends trimmed: V by 6 bases, J by 4 bases; bases unmatched to a gene: 8. The CDR3 holds 15 amino acids from the cysteine to the phenylalanine. Of the read, only the CDR3 DNA is kept; its 45 bases are in frame from base 1. The CDR1 and CDR2 encoded by the germline V gene (reference sequence) are MNHNY and SVGAGI. TCR beta repertoires were profiled from peripheral blood of about a dozen young patients with multiple sclerosis to demonstrate the VDJtools post-analysis software. The multiple sclerosis patients were children and adolescents between about 6 and 16 years of age. The chain is made from TRBV6-6 and TRBJ1-2, with 10 middle bases fitting TRBD1. The sample comprised blood. The source of this sequence is a girl aged 10-17 years with multiple sclerosis. The DNA sequence is TGTGCCAGCAGCCCCGGGACAGGGGAACCCTATGGCTACACCTTC. Its coded protein is CASSPGTGEPYGYTF.